Described below is a single T cell receptor (beta chain) sequence and its context. It has no known antigen specificity. Base qualities are not provided; no much larger clone lies one nucleotide away. Library method: PCR. TCRdb lists the instrument as Illumina HiSeq 2500. To normalize quantification of the TCRbeta repertoire, the TCR libraries were built with molecular barcoding that relied on unique molecular identifiers. TCRdb took the public reads, trimmed them with fastp at Q25, ran MiXCR for clone calling and kept in-frame beta chains. A single entry per CDR3 protein holds the most common genes and DNA from its merged rows. Counted in this sample were around 370,000 distinct CDR3 sequences; approximately 10% of them appeared once. The ten largest account for less than 2.5% of the sample. These data originate in a study of T-cell reconstitution after alpha-beta-depleted transplantation in children (dated by TCRdb to 2015 to 2016). Study-level background: Using TCR repertoire profiling, the study followed T-cell immune reconstitution in a quantitative way in children after TCRalphabeta/CD19-depleted allogeneic hematopoietic cell transplantation.

The germline V gene specifies MNHNS as CDR1 and SASEGT as CDR2. The CDR3, cysteine through phenylalanine, is 15 amino acids long. This entry keeps only the CDR3 DNA: 45 bases, framed from base 1. After removal of 6 bases from V and 8 bases from J, the junction retains 7 bases not matched to a gene. The clonotype originates from a human donor who donated a stem cell graft to a child with acute lymphoblastic leukemia. Rearrangement joined TRBV6-1 to TRBJ2-1, and TRBD2 aligns with 13 junction nucleotides. Here the sequenced sample was PBMCs from the stem cell graft donor, taken from the stem cell graft. This receptor carries the CDR3 CASSWGLAGFDEQFF. The DNA sequence is given as TGTGCCAGCAGCTGGGGACTAGCGGGATTCGATGAGCAGTTCTTC.